This section outlines one TCR beta chain sequence together with its context. Germline loops: CDR1 SNHLY, CDR2 FYNNEI. This CDR3 region has 14 residues. V was cut by 7 bases and J by 3 bases, with 16 bases left in between. Original handling: Counts of nucleated cells, estimated from reference gene primer amplification, were obtained. Sequencing was performed with immunoSEQ multiplex PCR; in TCRdb, only in-frame clones are kept and a portion is missing. The D gene and trimming were derived from the DNA, and the V and J assignments and clone size from that table. The sample has roughly 220,000 clones, roughly 84% seen once; the top ten hold approximately 5.1%. This sample was taken from a study of blood T cell repertoires in COVID-19. Across the study: Italy, Spain and the United States were the sources of the convalescent and acute COVID-19 samples. T cells, B-cell-depleted T cells, or PBMCs supplied cDNA or gDNA.

Material for sequencing was peripheral blood. This receptor was obtained from a woman in her sixties who had recovered from COVID-19. This chain connects TRBV2 to TRBJ2-7, with D possibly being TRBD1 (6 bases). CDR3 sequence: CASKVEQGFYEQYF. In DNA, the CDR3 is TGTGCCAGCAAGGTAGAGCAGGGGTTCTACGAGCAGTACTTC.